A selection of T cell receptor beta chains follows, all from one sample in a study of blood T cells in healthy people across ages. Each CDR3 protein gets one entry after TCRdb re-called the 5' RACE reads with MiXCR. This sample has around 1,100,000 distinct CDR3 sequences, with 35% to 45% found just once. The sample comprised blood. All receptors derive from a man between 18 and 29 years old in good health. Both conserved end residues are part of each CDR3. D genes are given only for firm matches. The size field is filled for only some rows; it gives once, few, many or a size class.

CASSEGTGNGGNQPQHF,TGTGCCAGCAGTGAAGGGACAGGGAATGGCGGCAATCAGCCCCAGCATTTT,TRBD1,.,TRBV6-1,TRBJ1-5
CASSVLGEGTEAFF,TGTGCCAGCAGTGTTCTGGGGGAAGGGACTGAAGCTTTCTTT,.,.,TRBV12-3/TRBV12-4,TRBJ1-1
CSTSSDGGGQDTQYF,TGCAGTACTAGCTCGGACGGTGGAGGGCAAGATACGCAGTATTTT,.,.,TRBV20-1,TRBJ2-3
CASSYLRTSGTSYNEQFF,TGTGCCAGCAGTTACCTTCGGACTAGCGGGACCTCCTACAATGAGCAGTTCTTC,TRBD2,.,TRBV6-2/TRBV6-3,TRBJ2-1
CASSFDGDREWHGYTF,TGTGCCAGCAGCTTCGACGGCGACAGGGAGTGGCATGGCTACACCTTC,TRBD1,.,TRBV7-9,TRBJ1-2
CASSQLQRDSYGYTF,TGTGCCAGCAGTCAACTCCAACGGGACAGCTATGGCTACACCTTC,TRBD1,many,TRBV2,TRBJ1-2
CASSYPRTGLNTEAFF,TGTGCCAGCAGTTACCCGAGGACAGGGTTGAACACTGAAGCTTTCTTT,TRBD1,few,TRBV6-6,TRBJ1-1
CASSFRGGVYNEQFF,TGTGCCAGCAGCTTTCGTGGGGGGGTCTACAATGAGCAGTTCTTC,TRBD2,.,TRBV5-4,TRBJ2-1
CASSWRGASYNEQFF,TGTGCCAGCAGCTGGAGGGGGGCCTCCTACAATGAGCAGTTCTTC,.,.,TRBV7-9,TRBJ2-1
CASSTQGARNEQFF,TGTGCCAGCAGCACACAGGGGGCGCGTAATGAGCAGTTCTTC,TRBD1,.,TRBV14,TRBJ2-1
CASSQEEGDRVDGYTF,TGTGCCAGCAGCCAAGAGGAGGGGGACAGGGTTGATGGCTACACCTTC,TRBD1,few,TRBV4-2,TRBJ1-2